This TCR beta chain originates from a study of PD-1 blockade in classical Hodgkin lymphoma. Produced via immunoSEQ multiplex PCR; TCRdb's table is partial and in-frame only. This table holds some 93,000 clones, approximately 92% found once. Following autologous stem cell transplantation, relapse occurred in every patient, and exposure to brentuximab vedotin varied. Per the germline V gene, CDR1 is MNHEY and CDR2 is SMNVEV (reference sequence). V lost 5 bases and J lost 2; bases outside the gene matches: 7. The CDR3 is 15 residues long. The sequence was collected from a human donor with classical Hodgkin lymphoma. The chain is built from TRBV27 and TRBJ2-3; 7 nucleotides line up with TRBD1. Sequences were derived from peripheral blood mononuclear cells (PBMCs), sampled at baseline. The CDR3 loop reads CASSLRDSVTDTQYF. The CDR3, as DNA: TGTGCCAGCAGTCTCCGGGACAGTGTCACAGATACGCAGTATTTT.